The clone carrying this T cell receptor (beta chain) was seen at least ten times. The antigen is unknown. The sample belongs to a study of prognosis after radiotherapy for stage I lung cancer. At the level of the study: Across the cohort, concurrent therapy accompanying stereotactic body radiotherapy was administered to no patient.

Amplicons of TCR beta CDR3 were generated from genomic DNA by two-round multiplex PCR. First-round PCR used primers specific to each TRBV and TRBJ gene. TCRdb ran MiXCR on the multiplex PCR reads and lists one entry per CDR3 protein. In the table there are 30,000 to 40,000 distinct CDR3 sequences, 32% of which are singletons. Overall study results and limits: Usage of the TRBV and TRBJ genes (in patients with versus without metastases) was reportedly different.

Germline V CDR1 and CDR2: KGHSH, LQKENI. The V end lost 3 bases, the J end lost 2 bases, and 14 bases lay between the germline ends. CDR3 size: 17 residues. The sample was PBMCs, taken before or after stereotactic body radiation therapy (not recorded which). This rearrangement joins TRBV18 to TRBJ2-6, with no clear D. The source is a donor aged 50 or older with non-small cell lung cancer. The CDR3 bases are TGTGCCAGCTCACCCTTGATTGGATTAGCTGGGGCCAACGTCCTGACTTTC. This encodes CASSPLIGLAGANVLTF.